This T cell receptor beta chain was identified during a study of breast tumors, draining lymph nodes, adjacent tissues (TCRdb year 2016). In terms of the full investigation: In breast cancer patients, the study compared the TCR beta repertoires of tumor, adjacent nontumor tissue and axillary lymph nodes. The study aimed to assess the relationships and possible T-cell exchange between tumor, surrounding tissue and draining lymph node repertoires in human breast cancer. The study at large found these results: The data were judged consistent with most tumor T cells deriving from the lymph node and then expanding within tumor tissue. Tumor T-cell repertoires showed less diversity than lymph node repertoires and more diversity than nontumor tissue repertoires, and tumor T-cell repertoires showed preferential V and J gene usage. In luminal-like breast cancer, tumor and nontumor tissue repertoires resembled each other significantly more than in basal-like breast cancer. Rather than being directly demonstrated, the conclusion that tumor T cells originate in lymph nodes was presented as consistent with a hypothesis.

Measured from the cysteine to the phenylalanine, the CDR3 is 15 residues long. Only the CDR3 DNA stays, 45 bases, in frame from base 1. V is pared back by 0 bases and J by 7 bases, with 13 bases lying between the germline termini. CDR1 is given as SGHAT and CDR2 as FQNNGV, both from the germline V gene. Sequencing used an Illumina HiSeq 2000. TCR beta chain libraries were generated through multiplex PCR amplification. The amplified TCR beta chain products were analyzed by high-throughput sequencing. In-frame beta chains were kept once TCRdb had trimmed the public reads at Q25 with fastp and called clones with MiXCR. Rows are combined by CDR3 protein, so each entry shows the most common genes and DNA. The sample includes tens of thousands of distinct CDR3 sequences, with roughly 23% observed a single time. The ten top clones hold roughly 8% of the sample. This clonotype has at least ten counts. Its antigen has not been determined. No much larger clone exists at a distance of one base, and base qualities are not known.

Sequenced: breast tumor tissue. In this chain, TRBV11-2 is recombined with TRBJ1-3; the D gene cannot be resolved reliably. This clonotype originated in a female donor with breast cancer. Some clones in this sample may be carry-over from other donors' samples. The CDR3 region has the sequence CASSLDAGPGNTIYF. DNA sequence: TGTGCCAGCAGCTTAGACGCAGGACCCGGGAACACCATATATTTT. Full variable domain (CDR3 extended with the reference TRBV11-2 and TRBJ1-3 proteins): EAGVAQSPRYKIIEKRQSVAFWCNPISGHATLYWYQQILGQGPKLLIQFQNNGVVDDSQLPKDRFSAERLKGVDSTLKIQPAKLEDSAVYLCASSLDAGPGNTIYFGEGSWLTVV.